This T cell receptor (beta chain) was identified in a study of blood T cell repertoires in COVID-19. For the study at large: Collection of acute and convalescent COVID-19 samples took place in the United States, Italy and Spain. PBMCs, B-cell-depleted T cells, or T cells were the source of the cDNA or gDNA that made up the material.

TCRdb keeps only in-frame clones here, not all; method: immunoSEQ multiplex PCR. The data contain fewer than 250,000 clones, 88% of them singletons. V was shortened by 6 bases and J by 4 bases, with 12 bases between the two germline ends. The CDR3 loop spans 13 amino acids. The sample was peripheral blood. This rearrangement joins TRBV12-3 or TRBV12-4 to TRBJ1-2; D possibly corresponds to TRBD1 (5 bases). The sequence was collected from a man aged 40-49 years with acute or convalescent COVID-19. In nucleotides, the CDR3 is TGTGCCAGCAGCCAAGACAGAGTCTATGGCTACACCTTC. Its translation is CASSQDRVYGYTF.